This T cell receptor (beta chain) was recovered during a study of blood T cells in healthy people across ages. A sample-barcoded 5' primer and a J-beta primer mix were used in a second PCR of about 7 to 12 cycles. TCRdb ran MiXCR on the 5' RACE reads and lists one entry per CDR3 protein. The repertoire consists of about 600,000 distinct CDR3 sequences, with around 48% occurring once and the leading ten covering 20% to 25%. This clonotype was detected a few times. The germline V gene has CDR1 MNHEY and CDR2 SMNVEV (reference sequence). V was cut by 3 bases and J by 1 base, with 13 bases left in between. This CDR3 has 15 residues.

The V call is TRBV27, the J call TRBJ2-7; D is perhaps TRBD1 (6 bases). This TCR came from an older man in good health. The sequenced sample was blood. The chain's CDR3 is CASSFVADSSYEQYF. In DNA, the CDR3 is TGTGCCAGCAGTTTCGTCGCGGACAGTTCCTACGAGCAGTACTTC.